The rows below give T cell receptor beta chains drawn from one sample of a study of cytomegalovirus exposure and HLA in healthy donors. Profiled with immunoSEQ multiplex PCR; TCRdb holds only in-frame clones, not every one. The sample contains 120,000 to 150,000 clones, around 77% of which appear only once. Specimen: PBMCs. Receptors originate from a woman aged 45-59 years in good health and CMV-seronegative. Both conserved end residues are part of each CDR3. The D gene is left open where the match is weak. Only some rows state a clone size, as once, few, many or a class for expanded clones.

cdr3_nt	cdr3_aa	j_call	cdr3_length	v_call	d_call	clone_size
TGTGCCAGCAGCTGGCAGGGGAGACGGAATGAAAAACTGTTTTTT	CASSWQGRRNEKLFF	TRBJ1-4	15	TRBV5-8	NA	NA
TGTGCCAGCAGCCAAAACGATCGGGCTAGCCCAGATACGCAGTATTTT	CASSQNDRASPDTQYF	TRBJ2-3	16	TRBV4-2	NA	NA
TGTGCCTGGCGGGGGGAAACCTACGAGCAGTACTTC	CAWRGETYEQYF	TRBJ2-7	12	TRBV30	TRBD2	NA
TGTGCCAGCAGCGTGTCAGGAATCGATAATTCACCCCTCCACTTT	CASSVSGIDNSPLHF	TRBJ1-6	15	TRBV9	NA	NA
TGTGCCAGCAGCTTTACCGGGACAGGGTTTGTTTTCTTT	CASSFTGTGFVFF	TRBJ1-1	13	TRBV11-3	TRBD1	once
TGTGCCAGCAGCCCGCTCACCGGCTCCTACGAGCAGTACTTC	CASSPLTGSYEQYF	TRBJ2-7	14	TRBV7-9	NA	NA
TGTGCCAGCAGCACAGATATACAGGGTTATAGTTCACCCCTCCACTTT	CASSTDIQGYSSPLHF	TRBJ1-6	16	TRBV27	NA	NA
TGTGCCAGCAGTGATAGGGGGAATAATGAAAAACTGTTTTTT	CASSDRGNNEKLFF	TRBJ1-4	14	TRBV25-1	NA	many
TGCAGCGTTGCTAGGGGCTATGGCTACACCTTC	CSVARGYGYTF	TRBJ1-2	11	TRBV29-1	NA	NA
TGTGCCAGCAGCTTAGATCGAAACAGGGGCCACGAGCAGTACTTC	CASSLDRNRGHEQYF	TRBJ2-7	15	TRBV7-6	TRBD1	NA
TGTGCCAGCAGCGAATGGACAGGGGAACACGAGCAGTACTTC	CASSEWTGEHEQYF	TRBJ2-7	14	TRBV7-9	TRBD1	once
TGTGCCAGCAGGCGGGACAGATACACAGATACGCAGTATTTT	CASRRDRYTDTQYF	TRBJ2-3	14	TRBV7-2	NA	NA
TGTGCCAGCAGCTTCAAACTAGCGGGGGGGGGCTACGAGCAGTACTTC	CASSFKLAGGGYEQYF	TRBJ2-7	16	TRBV7-2	TRBD2	NA
TGTGCCAGCAGCTTACACCGGGGTTACTACGAGCAGTACTTC	CASSLHRGYYEQYF	TRBJ2-7	14	TRBV11-2	NA	NA
TGCGCCAGCAGCTATCAGGGTTGGGGCAAAAGCAATCAGCCCCAGCATTTT	CASSYQGWGKSNQPQHF	TRBJ1-5	17	TRBV7-9	NA	once
TGTGCCAGCACCAGGGACAGAAGCACAGATACGCAGTATTTT	CASTRDRSTDTQYF	TRBJ2-3	14	TRBV6-1	TRBD1	NA
TGTGCCAGTAGTAACAGGGAGAATCAGCCCCAGCATTTT	CASSNRENQPQHF	TRBJ1-5	13	TRBV19	NA	NA
TGTGCCAGCAGTTCAACAGGGGTTACAACTAATGAAAAACTGTTTTTT	CASSSTGVTTNEKLFF	TRBJ1-4	16	TRBV28	TRBD1	NA
TGCGCCAGCAGCAGGACAGGGGCTGGGACCGGGGAGCTGTTTTTT	CASSRTGAGTGELFF	TRBJ2-2	15	TRBV5-1	TRBD1	NA
TGTGCCAGCAGCTTGGGTAGAGCCACAGATACGCAGTATTTT	CASSLGRATDTQYF	TRBJ2-3	14	TRBV5-4	NA	NA
TGTGCCAGCAGCAGTACCAGGGGACGGAACACTGAAGCTTTCTTT	CASSSTRGRNTEAFF	TRBJ1-1	15	TRBV6-5	NA	NA
TGTGCCAGCAGTCAGTTCAGGGCCGAGCAGTACTTC	CASSQFRAEQYF	TRBJ2-7	12	TRBV6-6	NA	NA
TGTGCCAGCAGCTGGGACAGGGTCTCTGGAAACACCATATATTTT	CASSWDRVSGNTIYF	TRBJ1-3	15	TRBV7-2	TRBD1	NA
TGCGCCAGCAGCGCACATGAGGCAGATACGCAGTATTTT	CASSAHEADTQYF	TRBJ2-3	13	TRBV5-1	NA	NA
TGTGCCACCAGCAGAGATTCGAGACAGGGGGAGAGGTACACCTTC	CATSRDSRQGERYTF	TRBJ1-2	15	TRBV15	TRBD1	NA
TGTGCCAGCACCAGATCACAAGAGACCCAGTACTTC	CASTRSQETQYF	TRBJ2-5	12	TRBV6-1	NA	NA
TGTGCCAGCAGGTCCACTAGCGGGGGGTTCCAAGAGACCCAGTACTTC	CASRSTSGGFQETQYF	TRBJ2-5	16	TRBV2	TRBD2	NA
TGTGCCTGGAGACAGGGTTCAAACTACGAGCAGTACTTC	CAWRQGSNYEQYF	TRBJ2-7	13	TRBV30	NA	NA
TGTGCCAGCAGACAGATAGACAGGGGGGGTACTGAAGCTTTCTTT	CASRQIDRGGTEAFF	TRBJ1-1	15	TRBV5-6	TRBD1	NA
TGTGCCAGCAGCTTAAGAGGGGGGGCGAACACCGGGGAGCTGTTTTTT	CASSLRGGANTGELFF	TRBJ2-2	16	TRBV7-6	NA	NA
TGTGCCAGCAGCTTGGAGAACAGGGGGGCCTACGAGCAGTACTTC	CASSLENRGAYEQYF	TRBJ2-7	15	TRBV5-4	TRBD1	NA
TGTGCCAGCAGGCTCGCGGACATCTATGGCTACACCTTC	CASRLADIYGYTF	TRBJ1-2	13	TRBV6-5	NA	NA
TGTGCCAGCTCACCACAGACAGGGGGCGTTAACTATGGCTACACCTTC	CASSPQTGGVNYGYTF	TRBJ1-2	16	TRBV18	TRBD1	NA
TGTGCCAGCAGCTTTCCCCCTCCCGCCTACGAGCAGTACTTC	CASSFPPPAYEQYF	TRBJ2-7	14	TRBV7-2	NA	NA
TGCGCCAGCAGCCAAGACAGTCCAGGAAACACCATATATTTT	CASSQDSPGNTIYF	TRBJ1-3	14	TRBV4-3	NA	NA
TGTGCCAGCAGTCGGGGGGGCGTCCAGACACCCCTCCACTTT	CASSRGGVQTPLHF	TRBJ1-6	14	TRBV6-5	NA	NA
TGTGCCAGCAGTTTCATAAGCGGGGGGGCCTGGGAGCTGTTTTTT	CASSFISGGAWELFF	TRBJ2-2	15	TRBV6-5	TRBD2	once
TGTGCCAGCAGTTACTTGGCGGGGGGGACAGATACGCAGTATTTT	CASSYLAGGTDTQYF	TRBJ2-3	15	TRBV6-6	TRBD2	NA
TGTGCCAGCAGCTTTAGGACAGGAACCCAAGAGACCCAGTACTTC	CASSFRTGTQETQYF	TRBJ2-5	15	TRBV5-5	TRBD1	few
TGTGCCAGCAGCAAGGTAGCGGGGGGTTCCTCCTACAATGAGCAGTTCTTC	CASSKVAGGSSYNEQFF	TRBJ2-1	17	TRBV7-2	TRBD2	NA
TGCAGCGTTGAAGTCGGGACAGGGATTATTAGAGGCTCCTACGAGCAGTACTTC	CSVEVGTGIIRGSYEQYF	TRBJ2-7	18	TRBV29-1	TRBD1	NA
TGTGCCTGGGGTGAAGGGAGTGGTTCACCCCTCCACTTT	CAWGEGSGSPLHF	TRBJ1-6	13	TRBV30	NA	NA
TGTGCCAGCAGCTCGGAGGGGGGGAAGTTCTTC	CASSSEGGKFF	TRBJ2-1	11	TRBV5-4	NA	NA
TGTGCCAGCAGCTCCTCGCCGAGGCAACAGGGCGTCCTGGGTGGCTACACCTTC	CASSSSPRQQGVLGGYTF	TRBJ1-2	18	TRBV11-1	NA	NA
TGTGCCAGTAGTGAAGGGACAGGGATGAACTATGGCTACACCTTC	CASSEGTGMNYGYTF	TRBJ1-2	15	TRBV19	TRBD1	once
TGTGCCAGCAGTTATACCGGGACAGGGGGCACTGAAGCTTTCTTT	CASSYTGTGGTEAFF	TRBJ1-1	15	TRBV6-5	TRBD1	few
TGCGCCAGCAGCTTAGGGGTGGGTACTGAAGCTTTCTTT	CASSLGVGTEAFF	TRBJ1-1	13	TRBV5-1	NA	NA
TGTGCCAGCAGCCACGATCCACAGGGACCTAATGAAAAACTGTTTTTT	CASSHDPQGPNEKLFF	TRBJ1-4	16	TRBV9	NA	NA
TGCGCCAGCAGCTTGGAATCGGGGGGCTACAATGAGCAGTTCTTC	CASSLESGGYNEQFF	TRBJ2-1	15	TRBV5-1	TRBD2	NA
TGCGCCAGCAGCTGGACTAGCGGGGGGGTTGGCAATGAGCAGTTCTTC	CASSWTSGGVGNEQFF	TRBJ2-1	16	TRBV5-1	TRBD2	NA
TGCGCCAGCAGCTTGGACCCAGGGGAATATGGCTACACCTTC	CASSLDPGEYGYTF	TRBJ1-2	14	TRBV5-1	NA	NA
TGTGCCAGCAGTGTCCGGGACAGGGGTTGTCAGCCCCAGCATTTT	CASSVRDRGCQPQHF	TRBJ1-5	15	TRBV6-4	TRBD1	NA